The T cell receptor beta chain described here comes from a study of T cell responses to AZD1222 COVID-19 vaccine. Study-wide findings and caveats: White British people made up most donors, females outnumbered males, and clonal diversity was possibly underestimated. Seropositive AZD1222 recipients at baseline numbered only five or six. Spike-specific TCR breadth and depth grew following two AZD1222 doses. Reportedly, nearly half the spike-specific TCRs target unmutated variant regions.

CDR1 and CDR2 from the germline V gene are MNHEY and SMNVEV (reference sequence). The CDR3 contains 14 residues. The V gene lost 2 bases and the J gene lost 2 bases, with 9 bases spanning the gap. Profiled with immunoSEQ multiplex PCR; TCRdb holds only in-frame clones, not every one. Of about 200,000 clones listed, around nine tenths are singletons. To note about this clone: As yet, its antigen is unknown.

The sample in question was peripheral blood, obtained 28 days after the second dose of the MenACWY control vaccine. The chain employs TRBV27 and TRBJ1-1; D is ambiguous. This TCR derives from an adult who received the MenACWY meningococcal vaccine as a control. As DNA, the CDR3 is TGTGCCAGCAGTTTAAAGGCAGCAAACACTGAAGCTTTCTTT. Amino acids: CASSLKAANTEAFF.